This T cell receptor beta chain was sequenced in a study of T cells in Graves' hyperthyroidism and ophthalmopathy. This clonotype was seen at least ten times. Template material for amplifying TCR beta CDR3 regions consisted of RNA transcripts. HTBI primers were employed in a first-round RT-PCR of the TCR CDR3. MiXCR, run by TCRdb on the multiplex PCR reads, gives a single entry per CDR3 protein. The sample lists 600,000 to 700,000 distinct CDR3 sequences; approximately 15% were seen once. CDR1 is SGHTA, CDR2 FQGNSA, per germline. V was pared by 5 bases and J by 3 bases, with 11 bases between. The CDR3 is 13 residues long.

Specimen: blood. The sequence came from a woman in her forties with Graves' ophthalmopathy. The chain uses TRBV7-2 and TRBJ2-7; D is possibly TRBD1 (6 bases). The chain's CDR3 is CASSPVQGYEQYF. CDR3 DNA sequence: TGTGCCAGCAGCCCGGTACAGGGCTACGAGCAGTACTTC.